This TCR gamma chain was retrieved from a study of gamma-delta T cells after stem cell transplantation. The CDR3 is 14 amino acids. Per germline, CDR1 VTNTFY and CDR2 YDVSTARD (reference sequence). TCRdb used CATT to re-call clones from the RT-PCR reads. The profile shows 1,000 or so gamma-chain clones, less than 30% of them singletons. About this clone itself: A far larger clone is one base from this, pointing to a likely read error. Other DNA variants within this sample encode the same CDR3.

Sequencing was performed on gamma-delta T cells. The sequence was collected from a human donor. It is not recorded whose cells these are; they may come from a transplant donor. The chain links TRGV3 to TRGJP2. The J gene is not listed in TCRdb, so it was assigned here from a DNA match to germline. The chain's CDR3 is CATWDRPGDWIKTF. CDR3 DNA: TGTGCTACCTGGGACAGGCCGGGTGATTGGATCAAGACGTTT.